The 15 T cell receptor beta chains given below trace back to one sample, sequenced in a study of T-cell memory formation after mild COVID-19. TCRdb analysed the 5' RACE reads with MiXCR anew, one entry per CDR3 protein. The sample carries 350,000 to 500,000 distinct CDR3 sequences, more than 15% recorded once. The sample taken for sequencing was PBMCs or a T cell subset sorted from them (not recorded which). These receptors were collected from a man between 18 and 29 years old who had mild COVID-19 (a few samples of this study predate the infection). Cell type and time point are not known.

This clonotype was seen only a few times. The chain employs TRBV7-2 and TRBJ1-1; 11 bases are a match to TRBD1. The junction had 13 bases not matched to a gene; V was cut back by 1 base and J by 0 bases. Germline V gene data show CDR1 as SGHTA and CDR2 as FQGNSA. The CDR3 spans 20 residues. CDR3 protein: CASSLGGWSWTGGLNTEAFF. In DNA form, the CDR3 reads TGTGCCAGCAGCTTAGGTGGCTGGAGTTGGACAGGGGGCTTGAACACTGAAGCTTTCTTT.

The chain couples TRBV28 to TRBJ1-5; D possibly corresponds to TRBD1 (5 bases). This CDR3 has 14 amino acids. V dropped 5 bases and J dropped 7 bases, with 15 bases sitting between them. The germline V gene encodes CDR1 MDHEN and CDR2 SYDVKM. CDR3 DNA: TGTGCCAGCAGTCTCTCCCTGGGGCAGCAGCCCCAGCATTTT. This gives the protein CASSLSLGQQPQHF. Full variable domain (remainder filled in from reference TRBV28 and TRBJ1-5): DVKVTQSSRYLVKRTGEKVFLECVQDMDHENMFWYRQDPGLGLRLIYFSYDVKMKEKGDIPEGYSVSREKKERFSLILESASTNQTSMYLCASSLSLGQQPQHFGDGTRLSIL.

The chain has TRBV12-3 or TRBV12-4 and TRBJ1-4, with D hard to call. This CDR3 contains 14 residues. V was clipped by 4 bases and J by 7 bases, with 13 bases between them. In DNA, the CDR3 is TGTGCCAGCAGTTCGGCAGAAAGCTCTGAAAAACTGTTTTTT. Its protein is CASSSAESSEKLFF.

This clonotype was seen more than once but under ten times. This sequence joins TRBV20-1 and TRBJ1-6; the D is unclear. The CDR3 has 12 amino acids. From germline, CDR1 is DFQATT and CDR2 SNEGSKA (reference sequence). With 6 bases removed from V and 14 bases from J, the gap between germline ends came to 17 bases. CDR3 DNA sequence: TGCAGTGCCCAGGCCCAAATTCCTACCCTCCACTTT. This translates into CSAQAQIPTLHF.

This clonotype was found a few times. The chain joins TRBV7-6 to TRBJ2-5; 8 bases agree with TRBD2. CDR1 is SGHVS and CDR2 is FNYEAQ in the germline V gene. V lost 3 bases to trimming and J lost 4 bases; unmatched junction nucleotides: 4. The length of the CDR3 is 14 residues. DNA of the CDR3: TGTGCCAGCAGCTTCGTAGCGGGGACAGAGACCCAGTACTTC. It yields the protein CASSFVAGTETQYF. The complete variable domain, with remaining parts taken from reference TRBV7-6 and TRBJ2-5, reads GAGVSQSPRYKVTKRGQDVALRCDPISGHVSLYWYRQALGQGPEFLTYFNYEAQQDKSGLPNDRFSAERPEGSISTLTIQRTEQRDSAMYRCASSFVAGTETQYFGPGTRLLVL.

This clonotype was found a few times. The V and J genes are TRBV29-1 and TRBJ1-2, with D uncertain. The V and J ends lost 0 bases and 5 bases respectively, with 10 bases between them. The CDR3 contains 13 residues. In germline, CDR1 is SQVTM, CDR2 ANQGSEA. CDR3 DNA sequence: TGCAGCGTTGAAGAACAGTCGAGTTATGGCTACACCTTC. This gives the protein CSVEEQSSYGYTF.

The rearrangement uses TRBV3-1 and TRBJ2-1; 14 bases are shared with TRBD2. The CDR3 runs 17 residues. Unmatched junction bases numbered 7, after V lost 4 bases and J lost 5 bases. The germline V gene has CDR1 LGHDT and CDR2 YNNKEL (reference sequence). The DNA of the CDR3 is TGTGCCAGCAGCCGGGGGACTAGCGGGGGCATACACAATGAGCAGTTCTTC. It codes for CASSRGTSGGIHNEQFF.

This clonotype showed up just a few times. The CDR3 reads CASSYGATEAFF. DNA of the CDR3: TGTGCCAGCAGTTACGGGGCCACTGAAGCTTTCTTT. The chain employs TRBV6-2 or TRBV6-3 and TRBJ1-1; D is possibly TRBD1 (5 bases). This CDR3 is 12 amino acids long. Germline V lookup: CDR1 MNHEY, CDR2 SVGEGT. Trimming shortened V by 2 bases and J by 4 bases, and 5 bases separated the two germline ends.

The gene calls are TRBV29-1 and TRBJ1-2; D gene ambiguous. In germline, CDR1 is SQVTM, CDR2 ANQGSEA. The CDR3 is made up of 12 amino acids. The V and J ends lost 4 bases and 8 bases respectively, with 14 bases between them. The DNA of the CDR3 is TGCAGCGTTGTACCCAGTGGGGTGGGCTACACCTTC. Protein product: CSVVPSGVGYTF.

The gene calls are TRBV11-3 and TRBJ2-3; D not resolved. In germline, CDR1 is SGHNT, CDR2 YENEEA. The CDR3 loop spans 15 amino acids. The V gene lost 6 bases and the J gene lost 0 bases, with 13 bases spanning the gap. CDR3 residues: CASSFGGTSTDTQYF. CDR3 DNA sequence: TGTGCCAGCAGTTTCGGCGGAACTAGCACAGATACGCAGTATTTT.

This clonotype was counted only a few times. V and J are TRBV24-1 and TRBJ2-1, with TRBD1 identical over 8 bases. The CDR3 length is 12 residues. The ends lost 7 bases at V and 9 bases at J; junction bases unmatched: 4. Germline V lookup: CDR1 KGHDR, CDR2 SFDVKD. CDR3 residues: CATRDRDAEQFF. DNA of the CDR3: TGTGCCACCAGGGACAGGGATGCTGAGCAGTTCTTC.

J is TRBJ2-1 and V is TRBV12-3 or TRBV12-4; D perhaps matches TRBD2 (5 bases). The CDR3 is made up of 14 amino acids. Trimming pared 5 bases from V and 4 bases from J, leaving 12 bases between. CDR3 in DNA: TGTGCCAGCAGTCTCCCCGGGATGTACAATGAGCAGTTCTTC. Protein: CASSLPGMYNEQFF.

CDR3 bases: TGTGCCAGCAGTACTGGGTACACAGATACGCAGTATTTT. Its protein is CASSTGYTDTQYF. The chain has TRBV6-4 and TRBJ2-3, with unresolved D. Trimming removed 5 bases from V and 2 bases from J, with 8 bases in between. Germline V lookup: CDR1 MRHNA, CDR2 SNTAGT. CDR3 length equals 13 residues.

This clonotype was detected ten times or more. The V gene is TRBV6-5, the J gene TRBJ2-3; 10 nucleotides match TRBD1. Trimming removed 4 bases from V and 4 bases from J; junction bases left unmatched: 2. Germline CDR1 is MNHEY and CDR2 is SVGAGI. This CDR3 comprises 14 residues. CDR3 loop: CASSSTGGSDTQYF. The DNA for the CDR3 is TGTGCCAGCAGTTCGACAGGGGGCTCAGATACGCAGTATTTT.

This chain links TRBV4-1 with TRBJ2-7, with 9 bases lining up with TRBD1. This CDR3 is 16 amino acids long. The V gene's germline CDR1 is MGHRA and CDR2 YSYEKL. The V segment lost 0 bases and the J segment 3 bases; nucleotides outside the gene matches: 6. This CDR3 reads CASSQEVGTGYYEQYF. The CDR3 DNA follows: TGCGCCAGCAGCCAAGAAGTAGGGACAGGGTACTACGAGCAGTACTTC.